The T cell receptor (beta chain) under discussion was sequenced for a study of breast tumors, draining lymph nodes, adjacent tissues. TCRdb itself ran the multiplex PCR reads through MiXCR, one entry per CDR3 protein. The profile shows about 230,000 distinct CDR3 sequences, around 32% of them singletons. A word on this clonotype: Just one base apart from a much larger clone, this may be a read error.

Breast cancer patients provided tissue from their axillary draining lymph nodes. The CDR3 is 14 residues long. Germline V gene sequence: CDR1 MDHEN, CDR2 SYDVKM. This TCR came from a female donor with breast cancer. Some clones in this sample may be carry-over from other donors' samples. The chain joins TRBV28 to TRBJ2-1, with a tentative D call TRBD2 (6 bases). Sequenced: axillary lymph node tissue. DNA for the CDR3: TGTGCCAGCAGAAGGAGGGGTTCCTACAATGAGCAGCTCTTC. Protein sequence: CASRRRGSYNEQLF.